This T cell receptor (beta chain) was obtained from a study of PD-1 blockade in classical Hodgkin lymphoma. The study's findings and limits: While CD8+ TCR diversity did not rise significantly by C4D1, CD4+ TCR diversity did.

Noted time point: cycle 4 day 1 (C4D1), after more than five weeks of nivolumab. All the patients suffered relapse after autologous stem cell transplantation, and brentuximab vedotin exposure differed. For this clone: Its antigen is unidentified.

CDR3 length equals 16 residues. Per the germline V gene, CDR1 is MDHEN and CDR2 is SYDVKM. J gave up 0 bases and V 10 bases, and 10 bases lay outside the gene matches. Clones were sequenced by immunoSEQ multiplex PCR, and TCRdb holds only the in-frame ones, with some missing. The sample records about 31,000 clones, over 75% being singletons. The sequenced sample was peripheral blood mononuclear cells (PBMCs), obtained before the fourth cycle of nivolumab. The sequence was obtained from a human donor with classical Hodgkin lymphoma. The chain has TRBV28 and TRBJ2-1, with 9 bases lining up with TRBD2. Here the CDR3 DNA reads TGTGCCACCTCTGGGCTAGCGGGGAGCTCCTACAATGAGCAGTTCTTC. Amino acids: CATSGLAGSSYNEQFF.